The 24 T cell receptor beta chains below come from one sample, sequenced in a study of identical twins. In TCRdb, the 5' RACE reads were re-called with MiXCR into one record per CDR3 protein. Among around 240,000 distinct CDR3 sequences listed, about 10% were seen once. The sequenced sample was memory T cells sorted from blood. All receptors come from a man between 50 and 59 years old in good health.

The chain uses TRBV2 and TRBJ1-5; a weak D match, TRBD1 (6 bases). This CDR3 has 12 amino acids. Per germline, CDR1 SNHLY and CDR2 FYNNEI. Trimming took off 6 bases at V and 9 bases at J, with 12 bases between the two ends. The DNA for the CDR3 is TGTGCCAGCAGACAGGGTGGGGGGCCCCAGCATTTT. Amino acids: CASRQGGGPQHF.

This clonotype was counted between two and nine times. The CDR3 DNA reads TGCGCCAGCAGCCCACGGACAGCTCGGGAAGCCAACGTCCTGACTTTC. As protein: CASSPRTAREANVLTF. The chain has TRBV5-1 and TRBJ2-6; weak D call: TRBD1 (6 bases). V dropped 4 bases and J dropped 7 bases, with 18 bases sitting between them. Germline-derived CDR1 and CDR2 are SGHRS and YFSETQ. The CDR3 is 16 residues long.

This clonotype was counted ten times or more. The genes are TRBV5-1 and TRBJ2-1; 13 nucleotides line up with TRBD2. V shed 4 bases, J shed 9 bases, and the junction held 13 bases outside the gene matches. The CDR3 is 17 amino acids. The germline V gene has CDR1 SGHRS and CDR2 YFSETQ. This chain's CDR3 is CASSRTGTSGAWVEQFF. In nucleotides, the CDR3 is TGCGCCAGCAGCAGGACCGGGACTAGCGGGGCGTGGGTTGAGCAGTTCTTC.

The sample holds many counts of this clonotype. One end of the junction is discordant with germline, which a read error may explain. This chain uses TRBV5-1 with TRBJ1-1, with D perhaps TRBD1 (5 bases). The V gene's germline CDR1 is SGHRS and CDR2 YFSETQ. This CDR3 region has 14 residues. CDR3 nucleotides: TGTGCCAGCAGTTTGCAGGGTGGTAACACTGAAGCTTTCTTT. Protein product: CASSLQGGNTEAFF.

V and J are TRBV21-1 and TRBJ2-7; no check of the table's D call, TRBD2, against the DNA was made. TRBV21-1 is recorded as a pseudogene. The CDR3 is made up of 16 amino acids. The CDR3 loop reads CASSLPGLAWPNEQYF. The CDR3, as DNA: TGTGCCAGCAGCTTGCCGGGACTAGCGTGGCCCAACGAGCAGTACTTC.

Only a few counts were recorded for this clonotype. The rearrangement links TRBV4-2 to TRBJ1-1; no reliable D call. This CDR3 is 17 amino acids long. Trimming shortened V by 0 bases and J by 0 bases, and 14 bases separated the two germline ends. Per the germline V gene, CDR1 is LGHNA and CDR2 is YNFKEQ. CDR3 protein: CASSQDLSLQMNTEAFF. DNA for the CDR3: TGTGCCAGCAGCCAAGATCTTAGCCTTCAAATGAACACTGAAGCTTTCTTT.

This clonotype was seen repeatedly, ten times or more. The DNA of the CDR3 is TGTGCCAGCAGTTCGTGGGGGAGGGAAGAAAAACTGTTTTTT. Amino acids: CASSSWGREEKLFF. This sequence joins TRBV12-3 or TRBV12-4 and TRBJ1-4, with TRBD1 as a possible D gene (5 bases). The ends were cut back, 4 bases at V and 8 bases at J, with 14 bases in the middle. CDR3 length: 14 residues.

The chain employs TRBV3-1 and TRBJ2-7, with D perhaps matching TRBD2 (6 bases). This CDR3 spans 15 amino acids. Germline V lookup: CDR1 LGHDT, CDR2 YNNKEL (reference sequence). Trimming left V 6 bases short and J 3 bases short, with 18 bases between. The CDR3 is CASSQGLLGIYEQYF. Written as DNA, the CDR3 is TGTGCCAGCAGTCAGGGACTGCTGGGGATCTACGAGCAGTACTTC.

This clonotype appeared a few times. This chain connects TRBV2 to TRBJ2-5; 9 nucleotides align to TRBD1. Unmatched junction bases numbered 6, after V lost 6 bases and J lost 1 base. Germline assignment: CDR1 SNHLY and CDR2 FYNNEI. The CDR3 length is 15 residues. The CDR3 protein is CASRAGTGPQETQYF. The DNA of the CDR3 is TGTGCCAGCAGGGCCGGGACAGGGCCCCAAGAGACCCAGTACTTC.

This clonotype was picked up a small number of times. The chain combines TRBV2 with TRBJ2-7; D unclear. The CDR3 length is 11 residues. Trimming left V 4 bases short and J 12 bases short, with 13 bases between. The germline gives CDR1 SNHLY, CDR2 FYNNEI. CDR3 sequence (DNA): TGTGCCAGCAGTGGTCCTCCTGCCTGGTACTTC. The encoded protein is CASSGPPAWYF.

This clonotype was observed at least ten times. V is TRBV20-1 and J is TRBJ2-5, with 10 bases fitting TRBD2. The CDR3 loop spans 14 amino acids. Germline values: CDR1 DFQATT, CDR2 SNEGSKA (reference sequence). V lost 6 bases, J lost 4 bases, and 8 bases stayed unmatched. CDR3 nucleotides: TGCAGTGCCGAAGGCTTAGCGGGAGGAGAGACCCAGTACTTC. Protein: CSAEGLAGGETQYF.

This clonotype was counted ten times or more. The chain is built from TRBV5-1 and TRBJ1-4; no clear D gene. CDR1 SGHRS and CDR2 YFSETQ come from the germline V gene. V lost 0 bases and J 8 bases, leaving 17 bases between the germline ends. The CDR3 sequence is 16 residues long. The CDR3 nucleotides are TGCGCCAGCAGCTTGGGAAGCGGAGGAGGGCAGGAAAAACTGTTTTTT. Its translation is CASSLGSGGGQEKLFF.

This clonotype has a count of ten or more. The chain combines TRBV7-9 with TRBJ1-6; D not resolved. Germline V gene sequence: CDR1 SEHNR, CDR2 FQNEAQ (reference sequence). Trimming removed 3 bases from V and 9 bases from J, with 9 bases in between. This CDR3 spans 13 amino acids. In DNA form, the CDR3 reads TGTGCCAGCAGCTTCAATCCGAGTTCACCCCTCCACTTT. This translates into CASSFNPSSPLHF.

This clonotype was counted only a few times. Written as DNA, the CDR3 is TGTGCCAGCTCACCATCCGTGACAGGTGAAGCTTTCTTT. Translating gives CASSPSVTGEAFF. This rearrangement joins TRBV18 to TRBJ1-1, with a possible D match to TRBD1 (6 bases). The germline gives CDR1 KGHSH, CDR2 LQKENI. The length of the CDR3 is 13 residues. V was clipped by 2 bases and J by 7 bases, with 11 bases between them.

This clonotype was counted once. V is TRBV18 and J is TRBJ2-1; possibly TRBD2 for D (5 bases). V was trimmed by 3 bases and J by 7 bases, leaving 19 bases between them. Germline values: CDR1 KGHSH, CDR2 LQKENI. This CDR3 is 16 amino acids long. CDR3 in DNA: TGTGCCAGCTCACCTTGGGGAGCTCTGGGCACGAATGAGCAGTTCTTC. Translated: CASSPWGALGTNEQFF. Using reference TRBV18 and TRBJ2-1 for the parts outside the CDR3, the full variable domain is NAGVMQNPRHLVRRRGQEARLRCSPMKGHSHVYWYRQLPEEGLKFMVYLQKENIIDESGMPKERFSAEFPKEGPSILRIQQVVRGDSAAYFCASSPWGALGTNEQFFGPGTRLTVL.

This clonotype was recorded many times. This chain links TRBV20-1 with TRBJ1-6, with 9 bases identical to TRBD1. CDR1 is DFQATT and CDR2 is SNEGSKA in the germline V gene (reference sequence). V lost 1 base and J lost 1; bases outside the gene matches: 5. The CDR3 runs 17 residues. The CDR3 loop reads CSARARGQGSYNSPLHF. In DNA, the CDR3 is TGCAGTGCTAGAGCCCGGGGACAGGGATCCTATAATTCACCCCTCCACTTT.

The table lists this clonotype with many counts. The chain recombines TRBV6-1 with TRBJ1-1; tentatively, D is TRBD1 (6 bases). CDR1 is MNHNS, CDR2 SASEGT, per germline. The CDR3 is 13 residues long. Deletions cut 6 bases from V and 1 base from J, with 9 bases between. The CDR3 DNA follows: TGTGCCAGCAGGAAGGGGGAGAACACTGAAGCTTTCTTT. This gives the protein CASRKGENTEAFF.

This chain uses TRBV3-1 with TRBJ2-5; 7 bases map to TRBD1. The CDR3 runs 14 residues. The V segment lost 3 bases and the J segment 1 base; nucleotides outside the gene matches: 2. CDR1 and CDR2 (germline): LGHDT, YNNKEL (reference sequence). The DNA for the CDR3 is TGTGCCAGCAGCCACAGGGGGAGCCAAGAGACCCAGTACTTC. Its protein is CASSHRGSQETQYF.

This clonotype was picked up many times. The V gene is TRBV3-1, the J gene TRBJ2-5; D is ambiguous. This CDR3 is 13 amino acids long. Trimming stripped 4 bases from V and 4 bases from J, with 10 bases between. The germline V gene has CDR1 LGHDT and CDR2 YNNKEL (reference sequence). CDR3 sequence (DNA): TGTGCCAGCAGCCCCCAGCTCCCAGAGACCCAGTACTTC. It translates to CASSPQLPETQYF.

V usage is TRBV12-3 or TRBV12-4 and J usage is TRBJ2-7, with D maybe TRBD2 (6 bases). The CDR3 contains 17 residues. Trimming left V 3 bases short and J 0 bases short, with 18 bases between. CDR3 amino acids: CASSFEQLAGGSYEQYF. The CDR3 bases are TGTGCCAGCAGTTTTGAGCAACTAGCCGGAGGCTCCTACGAGCAGTACTTC.

This clonotype has just a few counts. The gene calls are TRBV11-2 and TRBJ1-4, with D possibly matching TRBD1 (6 bases). Trimming took 5 bases from V and 7 from J, leaving 17 bases between them. The CDR3 has 15 residues. Germline V gives CDR1 SGHAT, CDR2 FQNNGV. The CDR3 bases are TGTGCCAGCAGCCCTACAGGGTTGGGACGTGAAAAACTGTTTTTT. Residues: CASSPTGLGREKLFF.

This clonotype has ten or more counts. The V gene is TRBV5-1, the J gene TRBJ2-5, with D maybe TRBD1 (5 bases). The CDR3 spans 16 residues. Per germline, CDR1 SGHRS and CDR2 YFSETQ. V gave up 2 bases and J gave up 3 bases, with 17 bases separating them. CDR3 amino acids: CASSFLDGQAKETQYF. The CDR3 nucleotides read TGCGCCAGCAGCTTCCTCGATGGACAAGCAAAAGAGACCCAGTACTTC.

This clonotype was recorded many times. The chain recombines TRBV12-3 or TRBV12-4 with TRBJ1-2; D perhaps matches TRBD1 (5 bases). The ends were cut back, 5 bases at V and 3 bases at J, with 10 bases in the middle. This CDR3 comprises 13 residues. The CDR3 loop is CASSTDSYYGYTF. The CDR3 nucleotides read TGTGCCAGCAGTACAGACAGTTACTATGGCTACACCTTC.

The chain uses TRBV7-8 and TRBJ1-5, with TRBD1 matching 7 bases. With V trimmed by 3 bases and J by 2 bases, 1 base remained unmatched. There are 14 residues in the CDR3. Germline V gives CDR1 SGHVS, CDR2 FQNEAQ. The CDR3 DNA is TGTGCCAGCAGCTTCGGGACAGGCAATCAGCCCCAGCATTTT. It specifies CASSFGTGNQPQHF.